Shown below are 14 T cell receptor beta chains from a single sample sequenced in a study of molecular identifiers for immune sequencing clone quantification. TCRdb used MiXCR to reprocess the PCR reads, holding one entry per CDR3 protein. The sample has hundreds of thousands of distinct CDR3 sequences, 15% to 20% seen once. Sequencing used naive CD8+ T cells from blood, with Jurkat cell RNA spiked in. Subset meaning: FACS-sorted CD8+CD4-CCR7+CD45RA+ naive T cells. Every receptor here comes from a human donor in good health. Some libraries in this study had Jurkat cell RNA spiked in.

This chain links TRBV4-3 with TRBJ2-7; D gene ambiguous. Germline lookup yields CDR1 LGHNA and CDR2 YSLEER. The CDR3 consists of 14 residues. Deletions cut 1 base from V and 3 bases from J, with 10 bases between. CDR3 sequence reads: CASSQGVSHYEQYF. The DNA of the CDR3 is TGCGCCAGCAGCCAAGGCGTCAGCCACTACGAGCAGTACTTC.

With respect to this clonotype: This may be a read error, as it is one base from a much larger clone. This chain uses TRBV6-5 with TRBJ1-1, with D possibly matching TRBD1 (6 bases). CDR1 MNHEY and CDR2 SVGAGI come from the germline V gene. V lost 5 bases, J lost 0 bases, and 19 bases lay in between. This CDR3 is built from 17 residues. The CDR3 region has the DNA TGTGCCAGCAGTACCTGGACCTGGGGGCACATGAACACTGAAGCTTTCTTT. It codes for CASSTWTWGHMNTEAFF.

On this clonotype itself: One base away lies a much larger clone, so this may be a sequencing read error. This chain connects TRBV27 to TRBJ1-4; no firm D call. CDR1 is MNHEY, CDR2 SMNVEV, per germline (reference sequence). This CDR3 contains 14 residues. Here the CDR3 reads CASSLWTGNEELFF. In DNA, the CDR3 is TGTGCCAGCAGTTTATGGACCGGTAATGAAGAACTGTTTTTT.

This clonotype was observed at least ten times. This rearrangement joins TRBV9 to TRBJ2-4, with a tentative D call TRBD2 (5 bases). Germline CDR1 reads SGDLS; CDR2 reads YYNGEE. V lost 3 bases and J 0 bases, leaving 19 bases between the germline ends. The CDR3 loop spans 18 amino acids. DNA for the CDR3: TGTGCCAGCAGCGCCCCTCCTAGCCGAATTCTAGCCAAAAACATTCAGTACTTC. It encodes CASSAPPSRILAKNIQYF.

Ten or more counts support this clonotype. V usage is TRBV6-2 or TRBV6-3 and J usage is TRBJ1-5; the match to TRBD1 covers 7 bases. The length of the CDR3 is 15 residues. Germline trimming cut 0 bases from V and 7 bases from J; bases unmatched to any gene: 6. Germline V lookup: CDR1 MNHEY, CDR2 SVGEGT. CDR3 nucleotide sequence: TGTGCCAGCAGTTACTCGAGAGGGGGCGGACAGCCCCAGCATTTT. This encodes CASSYSRGGGQPQHF.

V gene TRBV7-9 combines with J gene TRBJ1-2; D gene uncertain. Per the germline V gene, CDR1 is SEHNR and CDR2 is FQNEAQ (reference sequence). V was cut by 4 bases and J by 8 bases, with 17 bases left in between. The CDR3 length is 14 residues. The CDR3 sequence: CASSYPQTGYGYTF. In DNA form, the CDR3 reads TGTGCCAGCAGCTATCCTCAAACGGGGTACGGCTACACCTTC. The complete variable domain, with remaining parts taken from reference TRBV7-9 and TRBJ1-2, reads DTGVSQNPRHKITKRGQNVTFRCDPISEHNRLYWYRQTLGQGPEFLTYFQNEAQLEKSRLLSDRFSAERPKGSFSTLEIQRTEQGDSAMYLCASSYPQTGYGYTFGSGTRLTVV.

This clonotype appeared a few times. The CDR3 carries no conserved terminal phenylalanine or tryptophan, so it likely arises from a read error. The rearrangement uses TRBV7-9 and TRBJ1-4; D is perhaps TRBD1 (6 bases). V was clipped by 1 base and J by 5 bases, with 11 bases between them. The CDR3 is 15 amino acids. In germline, CDR1 is SEHNR, CDR2 FQNEAQ (reference sequence). The CDR3 DNA sequence: TGTGCCAGCAGCTTAGGGACAGTTTCGAATGAAAAACTGTTTTAT. Translation gives CASSLGTVSNEKLFY.

V gene TRBV15 combines with J gene TRBJ2-1; the match to TRBD1 covers 9 bases. This CDR3 has 17 amino acids. Germline CDR1 reads LNHNV; CDR2 reads YYDKDF (reference sequence). J was trimmed by 0 bases and V by 5 bases; bases with no gene match: 8. The CDR3 here is CATSPFSQGASYNEQFF. As DNA, the CDR3 is TGTGCCACCAGCCCATTCTCACAGGGGGCCTCCTACAATGAGCAGTTCTTC.

This clonotype was counted between two and nine times. The V and J genes are TRBV5-1 and TRBJ1-6; the D is unclear. Germline loops: CDR1 SGHRS, CDR2 YFSETQ. This CDR3 spans 15 amino acids. Trimming removed 0 bases from V and 4 bases from J, with 8 bases in between. CDR3 DNA sequence: TGCGCCAGCAGCTTGGGAGTCGGTTATAATTCACCCCTCCACTTT. The encoded protein is CASSLGVGYNSPLHF.

This clonotype was seen a handful of times. The chain uses TRBV19 and TRBJ1-5; D is perhaps TRBD1 (5 bases). Germline CDR1 and CDR2: LNHDA and SQIVND (reference sequence). V lost 0 bases, J lost 6 bases, and 12 bases lay in between. The CDR3 covers 15 residues. In DNA form, the CDR3 reads TGTGCCAGTAGTATAGATGGGGTGGGGGTTCAGCCCCAGCATTTT. Residues: CASSIDGVGVQPQHF.

This clonotype came up many times. The rearrangement joins TRBV4-3 to TRBJ2-7, with 11 bases fitting TRBD1. V lost 0 bases to trimming and J lost 3 bases; unmatched junction nucleotides: 7. Germline V gene lookup returns CDR1 LGHNA and CDR2 YSLEER. The CDR3 contains 17 residues. Here the CDR3 reads CASSQESMDRGLYEQYF. CDR3 bases: TGCGCCAGCAGCCAAGAATCCATGGACAGGGGGCTCTACGAGCAGTACTTC.

Only one count was recorded for this clonotype. A much more abundant neighbour one base away suggests this may be a read error. The chain uses TRBV5-6 and TRBJ2-4; D possibly corresponds to TRBD2 (6 bases). Germline V lookup: CDR1 SGHDT, CDR2 YYEEEE. Trimming pared 2 bases from V and 8 bases from J, leaving 14 bases between. The CDR3 sequence is 14 residues long. This CDR3 reads CASSLPSGVDIQYF. The CDR3 coding sequence is TGTGCCAGCAGCTTACCCTCGGGGGTAGACATTCAGTACTTC.

This clonotype was counted at least ten times. The V call is TRBV11-2, the J call TRBJ2-3; 7 nucleotides align to TRBD2. The CDR3 consists of 14 residues. J was trimmed by 5 bases and V by 3 bases; bases with no gene match: 5. Germline assignment: CDR1 SGHAT and CDR2 FQNNGV. CDR3 in DNA: TGTGCCAGCAGCTTGAGCGGGACGGGAGATACGCAGTATTTT. Protein: CASSLSGTGDTQYF.

About this clonotype itself: A much larger clone is a single base away; this may be a read error. This chain uses TRBV27 with TRBJ1-1; D call uncertain. Germline V gene data show CDR1 as MNHEY and CDR2 as SMNVEV (reference sequence). There are 16 residues in the CDR3. The DNA of the CDR3 is TGTGCCAGCAGTTTCTATCCAGGACTGACGAACACTGAAACTTTCTTT. Its translation: CASSFYPGLTNTETFF.